Listed here are 30 T cell receptor beta chains from one sample, sequenced in a study of blood T cell repertoires in COVID-19. Produced via immunoSEQ multiplex PCR; TCRdb's table is partial and in-frame only. The sample yields approximately 94,000 clones, approximately 90% seen once. The sample consisted of peripheral blood. The receptors were sampled from a man in his fifties with active COVID-19.

The chain employs TRBV12-3 or TRBV12-4 and TRBJ1-2, with D possibly TRBD1 on 6 matching bases. Trimming took off 2 bases at V and 5 bases at J, with 6 bases between the two ends. The CDR3 loop spans 12 amino acids. Written as DNA, the CDR3 is TGTGCCAGCAGTTTACAGGGGTATGGCTACACCTTC. Amino acid sequence: CASSLQGYGYTF.

This rearrangement joins TRBV6-6 to TRBJ1-2; 10 positions agree with TRBD1. Trimming took 5 bases from V and 6 from J; bases not matched to a gene: 9. The CDR3 is 15 residues long. Germline values: CDR1 MNHNY, CDR2 SVGAGI (reference sequence). CDR3 residues: CASSQDRGRADGYTF. The CDR3 nucleotides are TGTGCCAGCAGTCAAGACAGGGGGCGTGCAGATGGCTACACCTTC.

As concerns this clone: The sample has other DNA sequences that encode this CDR3 too. The rearrangement uses TRBV12-3 or TRBV12-4 and TRBJ1-1; D is undetermined. The CDR3 is made up of 11 amino acids. Between the trimmed V and J ends, which lost 5 bases and 2 bases, there was a span of 3 bases. The CDR3: CASSPNTEAFF. The CDR3 DNA reads as TGTGCCAGCAGTCCAAACACTGAAGCTTTCTTT.

The chain joins TRBV5-4 to TRBJ2-3; D gene unclear. V shed 2 bases and J shed 1 base, with 11 bases lying between them. The germline V gene encodes CDR1 SGHNT and CDR2 YYREEE (reference sequence). The CDR3 is 15 residues long. The chain's CDR3 is CASSFQSRGTDTQYF. The CDR3 nucleotides are TGTGCCAGCAGCTTCCAGAGCCGGGGCACAGATACGCAGTATTTT.

The chain combines TRBV27 with TRBJ2-3; D not resolved. The germline V and J ends were trimmed by 7 bases and 3 bases, with 14 bases remaining between them. The CDR3 loop spans 14 amino acids. In germline, CDR1 is MNHEY, CDR2 SMNVEV (reference sequence). DNA of the CDR3: TGTGCCAGCAAGAATATTCAAACAACAGATACGCAGTATTTT. Protein: CASKNIQTTDTQYF.

This rearrangement joins TRBV28 to TRBJ1-1; tentatively, D is TRBD1 (5 bases). The ends were cut back, 8 bases at V and 2 bases at J, with 9 bases in the middle. The CDR3 totals 12 residues. Germline CDR1 MDHEN, CDR2 SYDVKM. CDR3 sequence reads: CASGGANTEAFF. In nucleotides, the CDR3 is TGTGCCAGCGGCGGGGCCAACACTGAAGCTTTCTTT. The variable domain in full, completed from reference TRBV28 and TRBJ1-1, reads DVKVTQSSRYLVKRTGEKVFLECVQDMDHENMFWYRQDPGLGLRLIYFSYDVKMKEKGDIPEGYSVSREKKERFSLILESASTNQTSMYLCASGGANTEAFFGQGTRLTVV.

The chain is built from TRBV6-5 and TRBJ2-1, with 11 bases aligning to TRBD2. Germline V gene lookup returns CDR1 MNHEY and CDR2 SVGAGI. The CDR3 has 12 amino acids. Germline trimming cut 2 bases from V and 15 bases from J; bases unmatched to any gene: 3. The CDR3 bases are TGTGCCAGCAGTTACCTAGCGGGGGGTCTGTTCTTC. It codes for CASSYLAGGLFF.

The genes are TRBV6-5 and TRBJ1-2; TRBD1 might be the D (5 bases). Germline values: CDR1 MNHEY, CDR2 SVGAGI. Between the trimmed V and J ends, which lost 6 bases and 4 bases, there was a span of 18 bases. The CDR3 covers 15 residues. The CDR3 DNA sequence: TGTGCCAGCAGCATAAACCCCCAGGGACTCTATGGCTACACCTTC. Translating gives CASSINPQGLYGYTF.

The chain employs TRBV27 and TRBJ2-5, with D possibly being TRBD2 (6 bases). The CDR3 sequence is 13 residues long. Germline values: CDR1 MNHEY, CDR2 SMNVEV (reference sequence). V was clipped by 11 bases and J by 3 bases, with 16 bases between them. CDR3 sequence (DNA): TGTGCCGTGCACGGGAGAGGGAAAGAGACCCAGTACTTC. It codes for CAVHGRGKETQYF.

The chain has TRBV7-2 and TRBJ2-3; D call uncertain. The CDR3 contains 14 residues. V dropped 1 base and J dropped 1 base, with 6 bases sitting between them. Germline CDR1 and CDR2: SGHTA and FQGNSA. CDR3 in amino acids: CASSLDSRTDTQYF. In nucleotides, the CDR3 is TGTGCCAGCAGCTTAGACTCCCGCACAGATACGCAGTATTTT.

The genes are TRBV27 and TRBJ2-5; 7 positions match TRBD2. In germline, CDR1 is MNHEY, CDR2 SMNVEV (reference sequence). The CDR3 has 14 residues. The junction had 9 bases not matched to a gene; V was cut back by 7 bases and J by 4 bases. The CDR3 DNA reads as TGTGCCAGCACCTCCTGGGGGGGAGGAGAGACCCAGTACTTC. Protein: CASTSWGGGETQYF.

The chain couples TRBV30 to TRBJ2-5; D might be TRBD2 (5 bases). Germline CDR1 and CDR2: GTSNPN and SVGIG (reference sequence). V was clipped by 3 bases and J by 1 base, with 9 bases between them. The CDR3 is 13 residues long. The CDR3 reads CAWSLRGQETQYF. The CDR3 region has the DNA TGTGCCTGGAGCCTCCGGGGCCAAGAGACCCAGTACTTC.

This clone was observed a few times. The V and J genes are TRBV11-3 and TRBJ2-3, with unresolved D. CDR3 length equals 15 residues. V dropped 1 base and J dropped 2 bases, with 10 bases sitting between them. Germline V lookup: CDR1 SGHNT, CDR2 YENEEA. The CDR3, as DNA: TGTGCCAGCAGCTTAGGTCAGGTCTACACAGATACGCAGTATTTT. It translates to CASSLGQVYTDTQYF.

The chain links TRBV19 to TRBJ2-3; possibly TRBD1 for D (6 bases). Trimming stripped 7 bases from V and 5 bases from J, with 19 bases between. The CDR3 is 15 residues long. Germline CDR1 is LNHDA and CDR2 is SQIVND (reference sequence). The CDR3 sequence: CASTRGTPNKDTQYF. The CDR3 DNA follows: TGTGCCAGTACTAGGGGGACACCGAACAAAGATACGCAGTATTTT.

The V and J genes are TRBV19 and TRBJ1-1, with D perhaps matching TRBD1 (5 bases). Trimming pared 4 bases from V and 2 bases from J, leaving 11 bases between. The CDR3 is 14 residues long. Germline CDR1 LNHDA, CDR2 SQIVND (reference sequence). CDR3 DNA sequence: TGTGCCAGTAGTAGGTCGGGGGACAACACTGAAGCTTTCTTT. Translated, it gives CASSRSGDNTEAFF. Full variable domain (rest looked up from reference TRBV19 and TRBJ1-1): DGGITQSPKYLFRKEGQNVTLSCEQNLNHDAMYWYRQDPGQGLRLIYYSQIVNDFQKGDIAEGYSVSREKKESFPLTVTSAQKNPTAFYLCASSRSGDNTEAFFGQGTRLTVV.

The chain combines TRBV3-1 (or the pseudogene TRBV3-2) with TRBJ1-2, with TRBD1 identical over 9 bases. Germline V gene lookup returns CDR1 LGHDT and CDR2 YNNKEL (reference sequence). The CDR3 has 16 residues. The trim removed 4 bases at V and 6 bases at J, leaving 12 bases unmatched. As DNA, the CDR3 is TGTGCCAGCAGCCTCAAAGGGACAGGGCTGGTGGATGGCTACACCTTC. It encodes CASSLKGTGLVDGYTF.

This clone has only a few counts. The genes are TRBV28 and TRBJ2-3; TRBD1 agrees at 7 bases. The trim removed 6 bases at V and 3 bases at J, leaving 9 bases unmatched. This CDR3 comprises 15 residues. Germline V CDR1 and CDR2: MDHEN, SYDVKM. The CDR3 spells CASRGWDSATDTQYF. For the CDR3, the DNA is TGTGCCAGCAGGGGGTGGGACAGCGCTACAGATACGCAGTATTTT. Full variable domain (remainder filled in from reference TRBV28 and TRBJ2-3): DVKVTQSSRYLVKRTGEKVFLECVQDMDHENMFWYRQDPGLGLRLIYFSYDVKMKEKGDIPEGYSVSREKKERFSLILESASTNQTSMYLCASRGWDSATDTQYFGPGTRLTVL.

This chain uses TRBV7-8 with TRBJ1-1, with no clear D. The CDR3 length is 12 residues. Germline V gene sequence: CDR1 SGHVS, CDR2 FQNEAQ. V dropped 4 bases and J dropped 11 bases, with 14 bases sitting between them. CDR3 nucleotide sequence: TGTGCCAGCAGCTCCCGAGAAGGAGAGGCTTTCTTT. Its translation is CASSSREGEAFF.

The V and J genes are TRBV29-1 and TRBJ2-6; 8 bases are a match to TRBD2. Losses at the gene ends were 7 bases for V and 1 base for J; bases not matched to a gene: 3. This CDR3 has 14 amino acids. Germline V gene lookup returns CDR1 SQVTM and CDR2 ANQGSEA. The CDR3, as DNA: TGCAGCGCTCGGGAGGGATCTGGGGCCAACGTCCTGACTTTC. Its translation: CSAREGSGANVLTF.

The chain has TRBV20-1 and TRBJ2-1; D may be TRBD2 (5 bases). Trimming shortened V by 3 bases and J by 9 bases, and 9 bases separated the two germline ends. The CDR3 consists of 11 residues. Germline values: CDR1 DFQATT, CDR2 SNEGSKA (reference sequence). CDR3 residues: CSASSAGEQFF. As DNA, the CDR3 is TGCAGTGCTAGTTCCGCGGGTGAGCAGTTCTTC.

This clone was seen a few times. CDR3 amino acids: CASSLGTANEKLFF. CDR3 sequence (DNA): TGTGCCAGCAGCTTGGGGACAGCTAATGAAAAACTGTTTTTT. This chain joins TRBV7-9 and TRBJ1-4; TRBD1 aligns across 7 bases. CDR1 is SEHNR and CDR2 is FQNEAQ in the germline V gene (reference sequence). This CDR3 has 14 amino acids. Unmatched junction bases numbered 1, after V lost 3 bases and J lost 3 bases.

This clone was recorded once. V gene TRBV5-8 combines with J gene TRBJ2-7, with TRBD1 matching 9 bases. Germline loops: CDR1 SGHTS, CDR2 YDEGEE. V gave up 9 bases and J gave up 4 bases; unmatched junction bases: 8. The CDR3 contains 13 residues. CDR3 loop: CATNRDRVYEQYF. DNA for the CDR3: TGTGCCACGAACCGGGACAGGGTATACGAGCAGTACTTC.

The chain joins TRBV15 to TRBJ1-1, with D possibly being TRBD1 (5 bases). Trimming removed 4 bases from V and 4 bases from J, with 16 bases in between. The CDR3 consists of 15 residues. From germline, CDR1 is LNHNV and CDR2 YYDKDF (reference sequence). The CDR3 nucleotides are TGTGCCACCAGCACCAACCGGGGGGGGATCACTGAAGCTTTCTTT. It yields the protein CATSTNRGGITEAFF.

The chain is built from TRBV6-6 and TRBJ1-3; tentatively, D is TRBD1 (6 bases). CDR3 length: 15 residues. Per the germline V gene, CDR1 is MNHNY and CDR2 is SVGAGI (reference sequence). The germline V and J ends were trimmed by 5 bases and 0 bases, with 11 bases remaining between them. CDR3: CASSPDRSSGNTIYF. In DNA, the CDR3 is TGTGCCAGCAGTCCTGACAGGAGCTCTGGAAACACCATATATTTT.

This chain links TRBV18 with TRBJ2-5, with a possible D match to TRBD2 (5 bases). CDR3 length: 16 amino acids. The V gene lost 3 bases and the J gene lost 3 bases, with 17 bases spanning the gap. Germline values: CDR1 KGHSH, CDR2 LQKENI. DNA for the CDR3: TGTGCCAGCTCACCGACCTTACTAGAAAAGAAAGAGACCCAGTACTTC. The encoded protein is CASSPTLLEKKETQYF.

This clone has a single count. This chain links TRBV12-3 or TRBV12-4 with TRBJ1-1; possibly TRBD1 for D (5 bases). Trimming took off 6 bases at V and 4 bases at J, with 9 bases between the two ends. This CDR3 spans 12 amino acids. The CDR3 DNA reads as TGTGCCAGCAGCGGGGACTTCACTGAAGCTTTCTTT. Protein: CASSGDFTEAFF.

This clone was seen more than once but under ten times. V gene TRBV6-6 combines with J gene TRBJ1-1, with unresolved D. With 6 bases removed from V and 1 base from J, the gap between germline ends came to 12 bases. Per germline, CDR1 MNHNY and CDR2 SVGAGI (reference sequence). CDR3 length: 14 residues. The CDR3 DNA follows: TGTGCCAGCAGCCTAATCAGGAAGAACACTGAAGCTTTCTTT. Translation gives CASSLIRKNTEAFF.

The V call is TRBV12-2, the J call TRBJ2-7; TRBD2 is taken as the D call from the table, unchecked against the DNA. TRBV12-2 is deemed a pseudogene. This CDR3 comprises 14 residues. The CDR3 DNA sequence: TGTGCAAGTCGCCCCAGAGGGACTGGGTACGAGCAGTACTTC. This gives the protein CASRPRGTGYEQYF.

The chain is built from TRBV19 and TRBJ2-1; the D is unclear. The germline CDR1 and CDR2 sequences are LNHDA and SQIVND (reference sequence). CDR3 length equals 14 residues. V was cut by 6 bases and J by 0 bases, with 9 bases left in between. For the CDR3, the DNA is TGTGCCAGTAGCTTCGTGAGCTCCTACAATGAGCAGTTCTTC. It is translated as CASSFVSSYNEQFF.

A few counts support this clone. The gene calls are TRBV10-3 and TRBJ2-3; TRBD2 matches 12 bases. CDR3 length: 18 amino acids. Germline V gives CDR1 ENHRY, CDR2 SYGVKD. With V trimmed by 10 bases and J by 2 bases, 16 bases remained unmatched. The CDR3 DNA sequence: TGTGCCACCAGGACTAGCGGGGACCTAAATTTCCTCACAGATACGCAGTATTTT. Translating gives CATRTSGDLNFLTDTQYF.